What follows are 10 T cell receptor beta chains derived from one specimen sequenced in a study of neurological immune-mediated disorders. TCRdb re-analysed the 5' RACE reads in MiXCR, keeping a single row per CDR3 protein. Of around 27,000 distinct CDR3 sequences listed, 15% were seen once; the top ten hold 25% to 30%. Source material: PBMCs. The receptors were gathered from a man between 65 and 85 years old in good health.

This clonotype occurred many times. The chain has TRBV3-1 and TRBJ2-7; possibly TRBD1 or TRBD2 for D (7 bases each). V was trimmed by 1 base and J by 0 bases, leaving 25 bases between them. This CDR3 has 20 amino acids. CDR1 and CDR2 (germline): LGHDT, YNNKEL (reference sequence). CDR3 bases: TGTGCCAGCAGCCAAGTTTTGAAGCGGGACAGTTTTTTTCCCTCCTACGAGCAGTACTTC. This codes for CASSQVLKRDSFFPSYEQYF.

This clonotype was seen at least ten times. The V and J genes are TRBV7-8 and TRBJ2-3, with 14 nucleotides matching TRBD2. This CDR3 is 16 amino acids long. Germline CDR1 SGHVS, CDR2 FQNEAQ. With 5 bases clipped from V and 3 bases from J, the junction kept 4 bases outside the gene matches. In DNA, the CDR3 is TGTGCCAGCAGCCCGGGACTAGCGGGGGTAACAGATACGCAGTATTTT. This gives the protein CASSPGLAGVTDTQYF. Full variable domain (outside the CDR3, taken from reference TRBV7-8 and TRBJ2-3): GAGVSQSPRYKVAKRGQDVALRCDPISGHVSLFWYQQALGQGPEFLTYFQNEAQLDKSGLPSDRFFAERPEGSVSTLKIQRTQQEDSAVYLCASSPGLAGVTDTQYFGPGTRLTVL.

Ten or more counts support this clonotype. The chain couples TRBV5-5 to TRBJ1-5, with 7 bases fitting TRBD1. Germline CDR1 is SGHKS and CDR2 is YYEKEE (reference sequence). Trimming cost V 0 bases and J 2 bases; bases outside gene matches: 8. The CDR3 loop spans 17 amino acids. The CDR3 DNA reads as TGTGCCAGCAGCTTGGCAACGGAAACAGGGGGCAATCAGCCCCAGCATTTT. It yields the protein CASSLATETGGNQPQHF.

The sample holds many counts of this clonotype. The J gene is TRBJ2-1, the V gene TRBV7-2; the D is unclear. This CDR3 region has 12 residues. Trimming left V 3 bases short and J 12 bases short, with 12 bases between. Germline CDR1 is SGHTA and CDR2 is FQGNSA. The CDR3 loop is CASSLDYLGQFF. In nucleotides, the CDR3 is TGTGCCAGCAGCTTGGATTACTTGGGGCAGTTCTTC.

This clonotype appeared many times. V gene TRBV12-3 or TRBV12-4 combines with J gene TRBJ2-7; TRBD1 matches at 9 bases. The CDR3 totals 14 residues. J was trimmed by 5 bases and V by 7 bases; bases with no gene match: 9. The CDR3 is CASMHGTGSHEQYF. The CDR3 nucleotides are TGTGCCAGCATGCATGGGACAGGGTCCCACGAGCAGTACTTC.

The table lists this clonotype with many counts. DNA for the CDR3: TGTGCCAGCAGCCCCACCGGGCAGAATGGCTACACCTTC. Translation gives CASSPTGQNGYTF. The J gene is TRBJ1-2, the V gene TRBV7-3, with no clear D. The CDR3 sequence is 13 residues long. V lost 5 bases to trimming and J lost 6 bases, with 13 bases between them. CDR1 is SGHTA, CDR2 FQGTGA, per germline.

This clonotype was seen many times. The J gene is TRBJ1-3, the V gene TRBV7-2; D uncertain. Germline CDR1 SGHTA, CDR2 FQGNSA. CDR3 length: 15 residues. Between the trimmed V and J ends, which lost 5 bases and 0 bases, there was a span of 11 bases. The CDR3 region is CASSPATFSGNTIYF. The CDR3, as DNA: TGTGCCAGCAGCCCAGCGACATTCTCTGGAAACACCATATATTTT.

Ten or more counts support this clonotype. This sequence joins TRBV2 and TRBJ1-2, with D perhaps matching TRBD1 (5 bases). This CDR3 is built from 15 residues. The germline V gene encodes CDR1 SNHLY and CDR2 FYNNEI. V lost 6 bases and J 6 bases, leaving 20 bases between the germline ends. In DNA form, the CDR3 reads TGTGCCAGCAGGGTGGGGACGCTCTCGCGTGATGGCTACACCTTC. As protein: CASRVGTLSRDGYTF.

The table lists this clonotype with many counts. J is TRBJ1-5 and V is TRBV5-1; 11 nucleotides line up with TRBD1. Germline values: CDR1 SGHRS, CDR2 YFSETQ. The J segment lost 7 bases and the V segment lost 0 bases, leaving 6 bases of the junction unmatched. The length of the CDR3 is 16 residues. CDR3 DNA: TGCGCCAGCAGCTTGGACGGACAGGGGGCAGGACAGCCCCAGCATTTT. The encoded protein is CASSLDGQGAGQPQHF.

This clonotype occurred many times. The chain employs TRBV7-2 and TRBJ2-1, with TRBD1 matching over 8 bases. V lost 5 bases and J lost 7; bases outside the gene matches: 7. The CDR3 has 14 residues. Germline V lookup: CDR1 SGHTA, CDR2 FQGNSA. The CDR3 loop reads CASSHGTGLNEQFF. DNA for the CDR3: TGTGCCAGCAGCCACGGGACAGGCCTTAATGAGCAGTTCTTC.